Below, one T cell receptor (beta chain) is given with its context. What it binds is not known. The data stem from a study of T cells in Graves' hyperthyroidism and ophthalmopathy. Across the study: Specimen type is peripheral blood, collected at initial diagnosis prior to any treatment.

This CDR3 has 15 amino acids. V lost 4 bases to trimming and J lost 6 bases; unmatched junction nucleotides: 6. Germline V gene data show CDR1 as LGHDT and CDR2 as YNNKEL (reference sequence). Uncontrolled infection, other autoimmune disease, pregnancy and lactation each barred patients from inclusion. Clinical symptoms, serum thyroxine and TRAb, thyroid ultrasound and orbital computed tomography together formed the diagnostic basis. Overall study findings and caveats: Blood shared most expanded thyroid clonotypes above 0.001.

TCR beta CDR3 regions were amplified from RNA. The primer set for the first-round RT-PCR of the TCR CDR3 was HTBI. Each CDR3 protein is one row after TCRdb ran MiXCR on the multiplex PCR reads. The sample records about 350,000 distinct CDR3 sequences, 14% being singletons. Sequenced input: blood. V is TRBV3-1 and J is TRBJ2-4; TRBD1 matches at 10 bases. The sequence derives from a woman aged 30 to 39 with Graves' hyperthyroidism. The CDR3 coding sequence is TGTGCCAGCAGCCGAGACCGGGACAGGGGAAACATTCAGTACTTC. It codes for CASSRDRDRGNIQYF.